This TCR beta chain is from a study of blood T cells in healthy people across ages. For this clonotype: Its antigen is unidentified.

Study results and limitations: Among long-lived donors, naive CD4+ cells were more numerous and diversity higher than in aged donors. Percentage of naive T cells showed a strong correlation with TCR beta diversity.

This CDR3 has 14 residues. The germline V gene encodes CDR1 MDHEN and CDR2 SYDVKM. Trimming removed 6 bases from V and 2 bases from J, with 14 bases in between. Together with a sample-barcoded 5' primer, a J-beta primer mix was included in a second PCR lasting roughly 6 to 12 cycles. Carrying 12 random nucleotides, a template-switch adaptor labeled each individual cDNA molecule. Via MiXCR, TCRdb re-called the 5' RACE reads, giving one row per CDR3 protein. The sample lists hundreds of thousands of distinct CDR3 sequences, 22% occurring once. Specimen: blood. The chain combines TRBV28 with TRBJ2-7, with D perhaps assigned TRBD1 or TRBD2 (5 bases each). The sequence was collected from a man in his 70s in good health. CDR3 in amino acids: CASRLGTVAYEQYF. The CDR3 coding sequence is TGTGCCAGCAGATTAGGGACGGTGGCCTACGAGCAGTACTTC.